The rows below give T cell receptor beta chains drawn from one sample of a study of cytotoxic CD8 clonotypes in ibrutinib-treated CLL. Sequenced by immunoSEQ multiplex PCR; TCRdb stores in-frame clones only, minus some. Here the sample spans some 200,000 clones, 72% being singletons. This specimen was PBMCs, taken after 24 months of ibrutinib treatment. The receptors shown here come from a human donor with chronic lymphocytic leukemia. The CDR3 runs from the conserved cysteine through the conserved F or W. A D gene is named only where the DNA matches it firmly. Only part of the rows carry a size: once, few, many, or a class if the clone is expanded.

-	-	TRBJ2-2	TRBV7-7	15	TGTGCCAGCAGCTTAGATGGGACGAACACCGGGGAGCTGTTTTTT	CASSLDGTNTGELFF
once	-	TRBJ2-7	TRBV12-5	14	TGTGCTAGTGGTTCCCGGGACTTCTCCTACGAGCAGTACTTC	CASGSRDFSYEQYF
-	TRBD2	TRBJ2-1	TRBV10-3	14	TGTGCCATCATGGCGGGAGGGCTTTACAATGAGCAGTTCTTC	CAIMAGGLYNEQFF
-	TRBD1	TRBJ2-7	TRBV7-2	15	TGTGCCAGCAGCTCGACAGGGGCCAACTCCTACGAGCAGTACTTC	CASSSTGANSYEQYF
-	-	TRBJ2-7	TRBV15	17	TGTGCCACCAGCAGAGATGTGGGGGGTGGAGACTCCTACGAGCAGTACTTC	CATSRDVGGGDSYEQYF
-	-	TRBJ2-1	TRBV30	12	TGTGCCTTAAGGCGGGAAGTCAATGAGCAGTTCTTC	CALRREVNEQFF
-	-	TRBJ1-1	TRBV5-1	12	TGCGCCAGCAGCTTCACAGGGACTGAAGCTTTCTTT	CASSFTGTEAFF
-	-	TRBJ1-1	TRBV6-5	14	TGTGCCAGCATAAAAATCAGGGGGAACACTGAAGCTTTCTTT	CASIKIRGNTEAFF
few	-	TRBJ2-2	TRBV7-3	15	TGTGCCAGCAGCCCCTGGGTCGGCCAACCCGGGGAGCTGTTTTTT	CASSPWVGQPGELFF
-	-	TRBJ2-1	TRBV9	14	TGTGCCAGCAGCGTAGTGGCTAGCTACAATGAGCAGTTCTTC	CASSVVASYNEQFF
-	-	TRBJ2-5	TRBV10-3	11	TGTGCCATCCGCAGCAAAGAGACCCAGTACTTC	CAIRSKETQYF
few	TRBD2	TRBJ2-7	TRBV2	14	TGTGCCAGCAGTGAGACTAGCCTTACCCGCGAGCAGTACTTC	CASSETSLTREQYF
-	TRBD1	TRBJ2-7	TRBV5-1	14	TGCGCCAGCAGCCTCTGGACAGGGGTCTACGAGCAGTACTTC	CASSLWTGVYEQYF
few	-	TRBJ2-3	TRBV7-9	14	TGTGCCAGCAGCCCGAGGGGTTCCACAGATACGCAGTATTTT	CASSPRGSTDTQYF
-	-	TRBJ1-5	TRBV15	14	TGTGCCACCAGCAGAGTAGGGCGCGATCAGCCCCAGCATTTT	CATSRVGRDQPQHF
-	-	TRBJ2-3	TRBV4-3	18	TGCGCCAGCAGCCAAGATCCCGGAGGGGGGGAATTCACAGATACGCAGTATTTT	CASSQDPGGGEFTDTQYF
few	TRBD2	TRBJ2-7	TRBV5-6	13	TGTGCCAGCAGCTATAGCGGGAGATCCGAGCAGTACTTC	CASSYSGRSEQYF
once	TRBD1	TRBJ2-3	TRBV25-1	15	TGTGCCAGCAGTGAAAACAGGGGAAGCACAGATACGCAGTATTTT	CASSENRGSTDTQYF
once	TRBD2	TRBJ2-7	TRBV10-3	17	TGTGCCATCAGTGAGGTGTTTAGCGGGGTCCGTGGGTACGAGCAGTACTTC	CAISEVFSGVRGYEQYF
-	TRBD2	TRBJ2-4	TRBV5-4	17	TGTGCCAGCAGCCCGTGGAGAGCGGGGATAGCCAAAAACATTCAGTACTTC	CASSPWRAGIAKNIQYF
-	TRBD1	TRBJ2-7	TRBV18	15	TGTGCCAGCTCACCACCATTGGGACAGGGCAACGAGCAGTACTTC	CASSPPLGQGNEQYF
-	TRBD2	TRBJ2-7	TRBV19	14	TGTGCCAGTAGTAAAACTAGCGGGAGTTACGAGCAGTACTTC	CASSKTSGSYEQYF
-	TRBD2	TRBJ2-7	TRBV2	12	TGTGCCAGCAGTGGACCGGGAGGCGAGCAGTACTTC	CASSGPGGEQYF
-	-	TRBJ1-5	TRBV7-8	14	TGTGCCAGCAGCTTAGACGACGGGGAACGGCCCCAGCATTTT	CASSLDDGERPQHF
-	-	TRBJ2-7	TRBV9	14	TGTGCCAGCAGCGTAAGGGACGGAGGCTACGAGCAGTACTTC	CASSVRDGGYEQYF
-	TRBD1	TRBJ2-7	TRBV7-2	18	TGTGCCAGCAGCTTACGGTCCAGCCAGGGGGCAACCAATTACGAGCAGTACTTC	CASSLRSSQGATNYEQYF
-	-	TRBJ1-2	TRBV12-5	15	TGTGCTAGTGGTTTGAACTCCCAACCCACGGATGGCTACACCTTC	CASGLNSQPTDGYTF
-	-	TRBJ2-7	TRBV18	11	TGTGCCAGCTCGTCCTCCTACGAGCAGTACTTC	CASSSSYEQYF
-	-	TRBJ2-1	TRBV30	12	TGTGCCTGCCTGACTAGTATGGATGAGCAGTTCTTC	CACLTSMDEQFF
few	-	TRBJ1-1	TRBV19	13	TGTGCCAGTAGCCGACAGGTGAACACTGAAGCTTTCTTT	CASSRQVNTEAFF
-	-	TRBJ1-1	TRBV7-2	14	TGTGCCAGCAGCTTAGTGGCAGGGGCAAATGAAGCTTTCTTT	CASSLVAGANEAFF
-	TRBD2	TRBJ2-7	TRBV28	18	TGTGCCAGCAGTTCTTTGCTAGGGACTAGCGACATCTGGGCCGAGCAGTACTTC	CASSSLLGTSDIWAEQYF
-	-	TRBJ2-7	TRBV10-2	12	TGCGCCAGCAAAGACGCAGGGTCCGAGCAGTACTTC	CASKDAGSEQYF
-	-	TRBJ1-1	TRBV19	13	TGTGCCAGTACCGTCCGCCAGGAGACTGAAGCTTTCTTT	CASTVRQETEAFF
-	TRBD2	TRBJ2-7	TRBV5-1	20	TGCGCCAGCAGCTTGTCTATACGACTAGCGGGTACTCCGACAGGATACGAGCAGTACTTC	CASSLSIRLAGTPTGYEQYF
once	TRBD2	TRBJ2-3	TRBV13	18	TGTGCCAGCAGCTCCCCAGCGGAGCGGGAGGGTTACACAGATACGCAGTATTTT	CASSSPAEREGYTDTQYF
-	-	TRBJ2-7	TRBV7-2	15	TGTGCCAGCAGCTTAGGACGCGACAGACTCTACGAGCAGTACTTC	CASSLGRDRLYEQYF
-	-	TRBJ2-7	TRBV5-6	13	TGTGCCAGCAGCTTGGCTAGTACTGTTGGGCAGTACTTC	CASSLASTVGQYF
-	TRBD2	TRBJ2-1	TRBV15	14	TGTGCCACCAGCCAACGGACTAGCTGGCATGAGCAGTTCTTC	CATSQRTSWHEQFF
-	-	TRBJ2-3	TRBV5-1	15	TGCGCCAGCAGCTTGATGGCGGGGCTAGCAGATACGCAGTATTTT	CASSLMAGLADTQYF
-	-	TRBJ1-2	TRBV6-5	15	TGTGCCAGCAGTTCCCCCGGACAGACTAACTATGGCTACACCTTC	CASSSPGQTNYGYTF
once	-	TRBJ2-2	TRBV30	13	TGTGCCTGCCAACCTGTAAACACCGGGGAGCTGTTTTTT	CACQPVNTGELFF
few	TRBD1	TRBJ2-7	TRBV29-1	13	TGCAGCGTTGTGGGACAGCAGAACTACGAGCAGTACTTC	CSVVGQQNYEQYF
-	TRBD2	TRBJ2-2	TRBV6-5	15	TGTGCCAGCAGTTATGTTAGCGGGGACACCGGGGAGCTGTTTTTT	CASSYVSGDTGELFF
-	-	TRBJ2-3	TRBV9	14	TGTGCCAGCAGCGAGGGGGATTTGGCAGATACGCAGTATTTT	CASSEGDLADTQYF
-	TRBD2	TRBJ2-1	TRBV7-3	16	TGTGCCAGCAGCTTATCGGGGACTAGCGGATACAATGAGCAGTTCTTC	CASSLSGTSGYNEQFF
-	TRBD2	TRBJ2-6	TRBV6-4	17	TGTGCCAGCAGTGTAACTAGCGCCCAATCTGGGGCCAACGTCCTGACTTTC	CASSVTSAQSGANVLTF
-	TRBD2	TRBJ2-1	TRBV7-2	15	TGTGCCAGCAGCGTTACTAGCGGGAACTACAATGAGCAGTTCTTC	CASSVTSGNYNEQFF
-	TRBD1	TRBJ2-7	TRBV28	12	TGTGCCAGCGGGACAGGGATACACGAGCAGTACTTC	CASGTGIHEQYF
-	TRBD2	TRBJ2-7	TRBV4-3	15	TGCGCCAGCAGCCAATCGCTAGCGGGGACCTACGAGCAGTACTTC	CASSQSLAGTYEQYF
-	-	TRBJ2-7	TRBV5-1	14	TGCGCCAGCAGCTCGACAGTGCCGAGCGACGAGCAGTACTTC	CASSSTVPSDEQYF
-	-	TRBJ2-2	TRBV30	17	TGTGCCTGGAGGACAAAATACGGCGGGGCGGGGCGGGGGGAGCTGTTTTTT	CAWRTKYGGAGRGELFF
-	TRBD1	TRBJ2-3	TRBV11-2	15	TGTGCCAGCAGTTATCGACAGGGTAGCACAGATACGCAGTATTTT	CASSYRQGSTDTQYF
-	TRBD2	TRBJ2-7	TRBV18	14	TGTGCCAGCTCTCCGGCGGGGGTATACTACGAGCAGTACTTC	CASSPAGVYYEQYF
-	-	TRBJ1-1	TRBV25-1	15	TGTGCCAGCAGTGAAGGAGGGGCGGGCGGGGCTGAAGCTTTCTTT	CASSEGGAGGAEAFF
-	TRBD1	TRBJ1-2	TRBV5-1	14	TGCGCCAGCAGACCCGACAGGGGGCCTGATGGCTACACCTTC	CASRPDRGPDGYTF
-	-	TRBJ1-5	TRBV28	11	TGTGCCAGCAGTTCACTCCCCCTTTTGCATTTT	CASSSLPLLHF